This T cell receptor beta chain was captured by sequencing in a study of shared clonotypes between healthy human individuals. Study-wide background: Sampling drew on donors who were a couple of women and a few men aged 18 to 49.

Measured with immunoSEQ multiplex PCR; TCRdb has only the in-frame clones, and not every one. This table holds some 350,000 clones, about 74% found once. Whole-study results and caveats: Lower generation probabilities were found for non-shared clonotypes than for those shared by all four donors.

Concerning this clone itself: As yet, its antigen is unknown.

This CDR3 is 15 amino acids long. The V end was cut by 0 bases, the J end by 0 bases, with 9 bases between. Germline V CDR1 and CDR2: MNHNS, SASEGT. The donors, healthy adults who were HIV-negative, had experienced no recent acute infections or vaccinations. The sample consisted of memory CD4+ T cells sorted from blood. Stated subset: CD45RA-negative fraction. The sequence was collected from a man aged 30 to 39 in good health. This chain links TRBV6-1 with TRBJ2-7; D remains ambiguous. The CDR3 nucleotides are TGTGCCAGCAGTGAAGCTGACGAAAGCTCCTACGAGCAGTACTTC. Amino acid sequence: CASSEADESSYEQYF.